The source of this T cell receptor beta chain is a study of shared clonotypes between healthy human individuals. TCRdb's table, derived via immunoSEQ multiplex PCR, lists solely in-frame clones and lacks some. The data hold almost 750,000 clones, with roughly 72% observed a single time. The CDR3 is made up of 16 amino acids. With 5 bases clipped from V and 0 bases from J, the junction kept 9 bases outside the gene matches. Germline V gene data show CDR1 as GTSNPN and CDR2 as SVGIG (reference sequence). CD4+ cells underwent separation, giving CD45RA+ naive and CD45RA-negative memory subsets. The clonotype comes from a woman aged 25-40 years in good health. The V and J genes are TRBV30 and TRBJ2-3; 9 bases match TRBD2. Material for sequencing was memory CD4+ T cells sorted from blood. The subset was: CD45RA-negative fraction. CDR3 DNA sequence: TGTGCCTGGTCCGGCCCTAGCGGGGCCAGCACAGATACGCAGTATTTT. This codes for CAWSGPSGASTDTQYF. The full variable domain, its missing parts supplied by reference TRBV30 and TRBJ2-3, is SQTIHQWPATLVQPVGSPLSLECTVEGTSNPNLYWYRQAAGRGLQLLFYSVGIGQISSEVPQNLSASRPQDRQFILSSKKLLLSDSGFYLCAWSGPSGASTDTQYFGPGTRLTVL.